This TCR beta chain was observed in a study of blood T cell repertoires in COVID-19. Study-wide background: There were acute and convalescent COVID-19 samples, and they came from the United States, Italy and Spain.

Clones were read by immunoSEQ multiplex PCR, and TCRdb kept only the in-frame ones, dropping some. The sample lists 360,000 or so clones; approximately 91% were seen once. Participants had their cohort set by participant-reported clinical history. Within 2 weeks of study entry, exposed participants had contacted a PCR-confirmed or clinician-diagnosed COVID-19 case. This CDR3 spans 15 amino acids. The germline V gene encodes CDR1 LNHDA and CDR2 SQIVND (reference sequence). V dropped 4 bases and J dropped 4; count of bases not matched to a gene: 7. The origin of this receptor is a woman in her twenties or thirties who had been exposed to COVID-19. The sample taken for sequencing was PBMCs or T cells enriched from blood (not recorded which). V usage is TRBV19 and J usage is TRBJ1-2; 9 nucleotides line up with TRBD1. As DNA, the CDR3 is TGTGCCAGTAGTAGTCGGACAGGGGTGGGCTATGGCTACACCTTC. Translated, it gives CASSSRTGVGYGYTF. The full variable domain, completed using reference TRBV19 and TRBJ1-2, is DGGITQSPKYLFRKEGQNVTLSCEQNLNHDAMYWYRQDPGQGLRLIYYSQIVNDFQKGDIAEGYSVSREKKESFPLTVTSAQKNPTAFYLCASSSRTGVGYGYTFGSGTRLTVV.